The entry that follows covers one T cell receptor (beta chain) sequence. Antigen specificity is unknown. The data belong to a study of blood T cells in healthy people across ages. General study points: Considered underestimates were the diversity estimates obtained from one million T cells.

The authors ran a second PCR of 7 to 11 cycles using a sample-barcoded 5' primer and a J-beta primer mix. Each cDNA molecule was tagged by a template-switch adaptor that had 12 random nucleotides. At least 3 million CDR3-containing paired-end reads were obtained per sample. Each CDR3 protein is one row after TCRdb ran MiXCR on the 5' RACE reads. Of some 790,000 distinct CDR3 sequences listed, more than 25% are singletons. Germline CDR1 is LNHDA and CDR2 is SQIVND (reference sequence). The ends were cut back, 2 bases at V and 2 bases at J, with 10 bases in the middle. The CDR3 totals 15 residues. It was ten milliliters of peripheral blood that were drawn from each donor.

The clonotype comes from a woman of 80 years or more in good health. Sequenced sample: blood. J is TRBJ1-5 and V is TRBV19; D gene unclear. This CDR3 is CASSILVLGNQPQHF. The CDR3 DNA sequence: TGTGCCAGTAGTATACTCGTATTGGGCAATCAGCCCCAGCATTTT. Drawing the rest from reference TRBV19 and TRBJ1-5, the complete variable domain is DGGITQSPKYLFRKEGQNVTLSCEQNLNHDAMYWYRQDPGQGLRLIYYSQIVNDFQKGDIAEGYSVSREKKESFPLTVTSAQKNPTAFYLCASSILVLGNQPQHFGDGTRLSIL.